Below, one T cell receptor (beta chain) is given with its context. Germline loops: CDR1 SGHKS, CDR2 YYEKEE (reference sequence). The CDR3 has 12 residues. Trimming took 3 bases from V and 5 from J, leaving 6 bases between them. These data belong to a study of T cells of healthy individuals. TCRdb fed the 5' RACE reads into MiXCR, producing one record per CDR3 protein. The sample includes 95,000 to 100,000 distinct CDR3 sequences, approximately 15% seen only once; the top ten take roughly 6.1%. The J gene is TRBJ1-5, the V gene TRBV5-5, with D tentatively TRBD1 (5 bases). The TCR comes from a human donor in good health. CDR3 sequence reads: CASSSQDQPQHF. CDR3 sequence (DNA): TGTGCCAGCAGCTCACAGGATCAGCCCCAGCATTTT.